The rows below give T cell receptor beta chains drawn from one sample of a study of blood T cell repertoires in COVID-19. The data were produced by immunoSEQ multiplex PCR, yet TCRdb's version contains in-frame clones alone and is incomplete. In the table there are some 200,000 clones, around 89% of which are singletons. Specimen: peripheral blood. The receptor source for this set is a woman between 35 and 50 years old with acute or convalescent COVID-19. Each CDR3 is given without its conserved first and last residue. The order of the fields is J gene, V gene, CDR3 length, CDR3 protein.

>TRBJ1-4|TRBV30|11
AQRGTAGEKLF
>TRBJ2-1|TRBV6-5|11
ASTRGLTNEQF
>TRBJ2-1|TRBV10-1|12
ASSAISSYNEQF
>TRBJ1-5|TRBV6-5|13
ASSTQGNSNQPQH
>TRBJ1-2|TRBV12-3/TRBV12-4|9
ASSDRYGYT
>TRBJ2-5|TRBV19|12
ASSIDRGGETQY
>TRBJ1-2|TRBV27|12
ASSLSQGWYGYT
>TRBJ1-1|TRBV5-1|12
ASSVGQGLTEAF
>TRBJ1-4|TRBV19|12
ASSHTGGDEKLF
>TRBJ2-5|TRBV7-9|12
ASSPQGPQETQY
>TRBJ2-3|TRBV30|13
AGYTSGGATDTQY
>TRBJ1-6|TRBV4-1|13
ASSQGGRGDSPLH